Listed below are T cell receptor beta chains from one sample, sequenced in a study of blood T cell repertoires in COVID-19. Produced via immunoSEQ multiplex PCR; TCRdb's table is partial and in-frame only. The sample gives roughly 59,000 clones, 60% to 80% of which show up once; around 12% is in the top ten. Sequencing was carried out using peripheral blood. These TCRs come from a man older than 75 with acute or convalescent COVID-19. CDR3s include the opening cysteine and the closing phenylalanine or tryptophan. D genes are given only for firm matches. The size field is filled for only some rows; it gives once, few, many or a size class.

j_call: TRBJ2-7
d_call: -
v_call: TRBV7-3
clone_size: -
cdr3_aa: CASSTGVEQYF
cdr3_nt: TGTGCCAGCAGCACGGGAGTCGAGCAGTACTTC

j_call: TRBJ2-1
d_call: -
v_call: TRBV2
clone_size: -
cdr3_aa: CAGSELGPSYNEQFF
cdr3_nt: TGTGCCGGGTCAGAGCTAGGCCCCTCCTACAATGAGCAGTTCTTC

j_call: TRBJ1-1
d_call: -
v_call: TRBV14
clone_size: few
cdr3_aa: CASSPTGGVVRTEAFF
cdr3_nt: TGTGCCAGCAGCCCAACGGGCGGGGTGGTGAGAACTGAAGCTTTCTTT

j_call: TRBJ2-5
d_call: -
v_call: TRBV28
clone_size: -
cdr3_aa: CASSLDKQETQYF
cdr3_nt: TGTGCCAGCAGTTTAGACAAGCAAGAGACCCAGTACTTC

j_call: TRBJ2-3
d_call: -
v_call: TRBV11-2
clone_size: few
cdr3_aa: CASSLERADTQYF
cdr3_nt: TGTGCCAGCAGCTTAGAGAGAGCAGATACGCAGTATTTT

j_call: TRBJ1-1
d_call: -
v_call: TRBV13
clone_size: -
cdr3_aa: CANAGGNEAFF
cdr3_nt: TGTGCCAACGCGGGGGGTAATGAAGCTTTCTTT

j_call: TRBJ2-2
d_call: -
v_call: TRBV5-1
clone_size: -
cdr3_aa: CASSLGQGGGELFF
cdr3_nt: TGCGCCAGCAGCTTGGGTCAGGGCGGCGGGGAGCTGTTTTTT

j_call: TRBJ1-6
d_call: TRBD1
v_call: TRBV7-2
clone_size: -
cdr3_aa: CASSTGTVNSPLHF
cdr3_nt: TGTGCCAGCAGCACCGGGACAGTTAATTCACCCCTCCACTTT

j_call: TRBJ2-1
d_call: -
v_call: TRBV18
clone_size: -
cdr3_aa: CASSPPRRWPGNEQFF
cdr3_nt: TGTGCCAGCTCACCACCGAGACGATGGCCGGGCAATGAGCAGTTCTTC

j_call: TRBJ1-1
d_call: -
v_call: TRBV2
clone_size: -
cdr3_aa: CASRRRVNTEAFF
cdr3_nt: TGTGCCAGCAGGCGCAGGGTTAACACTGAAGCTTTCTTT

j_call: TRBJ2-2
d_call: TRBD2
v_call: TRBV19
clone_size: -
cdr3_aa: CASIASGRLSGELFF
cdr3_nt: TGTGCCAGTATCGCTAGCGGGAGGCTAAGCGGGGAGCTGTTTTTT

j_call: TRBJ1-2
d_call: -
v_call: TRBV3-1/TRBV3-2
clone_size: -
cdr3_aa: CASSQAGAAGGYTF
cdr3_nt: TGTGCCAGCAGCCAAGCAGGGGCGGCTGGTGGCTACACCTTC

j_call: TRBJ2-7
d_call: -
v_call: TRBV3-1/TRBV3-2
clone_size: -
cdr3_aa: CASSQRTSIGYEQYF
cdr3_nt: TGTGCCAGCAGCCAACGAACTAGCATTGGCTACGAGCAGTACTTC

j_call: TRBJ1-1
d_call: -
v_call: TRBV5-1
clone_size: -
cdr3_aa: CASSLWAGMNTEAFF
cdr3_nt: TGCGCCAGCAGCCTGTGGGCAGGCATGAACACTGAAGCTTTCTTT

j_call: TRBJ2-7
d_call: TRBD1
v_call: TRBV6-5
clone_size: -
cdr3_aa: CASSRRTGLHYEQYF
cdr3_nt: TGTGCCAGCAGTCGTAGGACAGGACTTCACTACGAGCAGTACTTC

j_call: TRBJ1-2
d_call: TRBD1
v_call: TRBV5-1
clone_size: -
cdr3_aa: CASSSPGTELRYTF
cdr3_nt: TGCGCCAGCAGCTCCCCCGGGACAGAGCTACGCTACACCTTC

j_call: TRBJ2-2
d_call: -
v_call: TRBV24-1
clone_size: -
cdr3_aa: CATSDFEAGTVTGELFF
cdr3_nt: TGTGCCACCAGTGATTTTGAGGCGGGAACCGTCACCGGGGAGCTGTTTTTT

j_call: TRBJ1-1
d_call: TRBD1
v_call: TRBV5-5
clone_size: -
cdr3_aa: CASSLGTGNTEAFF
cdr3_nt: TGTGCCAGCAGCTTGGGGACAGGTAACACTGAAGCTTTCTTT

j_call: TRBJ2-7
d_call: -
v_call: TRBV5-8
clone_size: -
cdr3_aa: CASSPGTPPAKQYF
cdr3_nt: TGTGCCAGCAGTCCCGGGACACCACCTGCCAAGCAGTACTTC

j_call: TRBJ2-1
d_call: TRBD2
v_call: TRBV7-2
clone_size: -
cdr3_aa: CASSMTSGGYEQFF
cdr3_nt: TGTGCCAGCAGCATGACTAGCGGGGGCTATGAGCAGTTCTTC

j_call: TRBJ2-7
d_call: TRBD1
v_call: TRBV29-1
clone_size: -
cdr3_aa: CSVEVGQGAGYEQYF
cdr3_nt: TGCAGCGTTGAAGTGGGGCAGGGGGCGGGTTACGAGCAGTACTTC

j_call: TRBJ1-5
d_call: TRBD1
v_call: TRBV5-8
clone_size: -
cdr3_aa: CASSRLVGTGDNQPQHF
cdr3_nt: TGTGCCAGCAGCCGCCTTGTCGGGACAGGAGACAATCAGCCCCAGCATTTT

j_call: TRBJ2-1
d_call: TRBD2
v_call: TRBV15
clone_size: -
cdr3_aa: CATSRELAGGRGEQFF
cdr3_nt: TGTGCCACCAGCAGGGAACTAGCGGGAGGCCGGGGGGAGCAGTTCTTC

j_call: TRBJ1-1
d_call: -
v_call: TRBV18
clone_size: -
cdr3_aa: CASSPDRGNTEAFF
cdr3_nt: TGTGCCAGCTCACCAGACCGAGGGAACACTGAAGCTTTCTTT

j_call: TRBJ1-6
d_call: -
v_call: TRBV5-1
clone_size: few
cdr3_aa: CASRAGGGVFSPLHF
cdr3_nt: TGCGCCAGCAGGGCGGGTGGAGGGGTTTTTTCACCCCTCCACTTT

j_call: TRBJ2-3
d_call: -
v_call: TRBV11-2
clone_size: few
cdr3_aa: CASSPQDTQYF
cdr3_nt: TGTGCCAGCAGCCCCCAAGATACGCAGTATTTT

j_call: TRBJ2-4
d_call: TRBD1
v_call: TRBV11-1
clone_size: -
cdr3_aa: CASSLGQGKNIQYF
cdr3_nt: TGTGCCAGCAGCTTAGGACAGGGCAAAAACATTCAGTACTTC

j_call: TRBJ2-1
d_call: -
v_call: TRBV11-2
clone_size: few
cdr3_aa: CASSLDGASIEQFF
cdr3_nt: TGTGCCAGCAGCTTAGATGGGGCTTCAATTGAGCAGTTCTTC

j_call: TRBJ2-5
d_call: -
v_call: TRBV10-3
clone_size: -
cdr3_aa: CAIRGHVQETQYF
cdr3_nt: TGTGCCATCAGGGGACACGTGCAAGAGACCCAGTACTTC

j_call: TRBJ1-5
d_call: -
v_call: TRBV19
clone_size: -
cdr3_aa: CASSIDLVQVGNQPQHF
cdr3_nt: TGTGCCAGTAGTATAGATCTAGTACAGGTGGGGAATCAGCCCCAGCATTTT

j_call: TRBJ1-6
d_call: -
v_call: TRBV28
clone_size: -
cdr3_aa: CASSSDSLSYNSPLHF
cdr3_nt: TGTGCCAGCAGTTCGGACAGCCTCTCCTATAATTCACCCCTCCACTTT

j_call: TRBJ2-3
d_call: TRBD2
v_call: TRBV3-1/TRBV3-2
clone_size: once
cdr3_aa: CASSQVSSGAGDTQYF
cdr3_nt: TGTGCCAGCAGCCAAGTGTCTAGCGGGGCGGGAGATACGCAGTATTTT

j_call: TRBJ1-2
d_call: TRBD1
v_call: TRBV2
clone_size: -
cdr3_aa: CASSTGQGPMSGYTF
cdr3_nt: TGTGCCAGCAGTACCGGACAGGGGCCTATGAGTGGCTACACCTTC

j_call: TRBJ1-1
d_call: -
v_call: TRBV5-1
clone_size: -
cdr3_aa: CASSLEGFRGTEAFF
cdr3_nt: TGCGCCAGCAGCTTGGAGGGATTTCGGGGAACTGAAGCTTTCTTT

j_call: TRBJ2-5
d_call: -
v_call: TRBV27
clone_size: -
cdr3_aa: CASSSSRGETQYF
cdr3_nt: TGTGCCAGCAGTTCCTCTAGGGGGGAGACCCAGTACTTC

j_call: TRBJ2-4
d_call: -
v_call: TRBV7-9
clone_size: -
cdr3_aa: CASSQKEAKNIQYF
cdr3_nt: TGTGCCAGCAGCCAAAAAGAGGCCAAAAACATTCAGTACTTC

j_call: TRBJ2-1
d_call: TRBD2
v_call: TRBV5-4
clone_size: once
cdr3_aa: CASSLGGGSYNEQFF
cdr3_nt: TGTGCCAGCAGCTTGGGTGGCGGGAGCTACAATGAGCAGTTCTTC

j_call: TRBJ1-1
d_call: TRBD1
v_call: TRBV6-5
clone_size: -
cdr3_aa: CASTPGGNTEAFF
cdr3_nt: TGTGCCAGCACCCCAGGGGGGAACACTGAAGCTTTCTTT

j_call: TRBJ2-2
d_call: -
v_call: TRBV11-2
clone_size: -
cdr3_aa: CASSLDPGAGELFF
cdr3_nt: TGTGCCAGCAGCTTAGATCCGGGGGCCGGGGAGCTGTTTTTT

j_call: TRBJ1-1
d_call: -
v_call: TRBV24-1
clone_size: -
cdr3_aa: CATSDGEGTEAFF
cdr3_nt: TGTGCCACCAGTGACGGGGAGGGCACTGAAGCTTTCTTT

j_call: TRBJ1-2
d_call: TRBD1
v_call: TRBV27
clone_size: few
cdr3_aa: CASSLGQSEGGYTF
cdr3_nt: TGTGCCAGCAGTTTGGGACAGTCGGAGGGTGGCTACACCTTC

j_call: TRBJ1-4
d_call: -
v_call: TRBV11-2
clone_size: -
cdr3_aa: CASSLQLNEKLFF
cdr3_nt: TGTGCCAGCAGCTTACAACTAAATGAAAAACTGTTTTTT

j_call: TRBJ2-1
d_call: TRBD1
v_call: TRBV14
clone_size: -
cdr3_aa: CASSQAHAKGQYDNEQFF
cdr3_nt: TGTGCCAGCAGCCAAGCCCACGCCAAGGGACAGTACGACAATGAGCAGTTCTTC

j_call: TRBJ2-1
d_call: TRBD2
v_call: TRBV28
clone_size: -
cdr3_aa: CASNPAGGNEQFF
cdr3_nt: TGTGCCAGCAATCCAGCGGGAGGCAATGAGCAGTTCTTC

j_call: TRBJ2-7
d_call: -
v_call: TRBV10-3
clone_size: -
cdr3_aa: CAIMLTGTYEQYF
cdr3_nt: TGTGCCATAATGCTTACAGGCACCTACGAGCAGTACTTC

j_call: TRBJ2-1
d_call: TRBD2
v_call: TRBV24-1
clone_size: -
cdr3_aa: CATSAQGLAGVNEQFF
cdr3_nt: TGTGCCACCAGTGCCCAGGGACTAGCGGGCGTCAATGAGCAGTTCTTC

j_call: TRBJ2-5
d_call: -
v_call: TRBV7-8
clone_size: -
cdr3_aa: CASSLVAGSQETQYF
cdr3_nt: TGTGCCAGCAGCTTAGTTGCAGGGTCCCAAGAGACCCAGTACTTC

j_call: TRBJ2-2
d_call: -
v_call: TRBV2
clone_size: few
cdr3_aa: CASSVEGPGELFF
cdr3_nt: TGTGCCAGCAGTGTTGAGGGCCCCGGGGAGCTGTTTTTT

j_call: TRBJ2-7
d_call: TRBD1
v_call: TRBV23-1
clone_size: -
cdr3_aa: CASTRQGKTYEQYF
cdr3_nt: TGCGCCAGCACCCGACAGGGGAAAACCTACGAGCAGTACTTC

j_call: TRBJ2-2
d_call: TRBD1
v_call: TRBV7-8
clone_size: -
cdr3_aa: CASSKIGTANTGELFF
cdr3_nt: TGTGCCAGCAGCAAGATCGGGACAGCGAACACCGGGGAGCTGTTTTTT

j_call: TRBJ2-3
d_call: TRBD2
v_call: TRBV7-6
clone_size: -
cdr3_aa: CASSSLAGVMTDTQYF
cdr3_nt: TGTGCCAGCAGCTCTCTAGCGGGAGTGATGACAGATACGCAGTATTTT

j_call: TRBJ2-7
d_call: -
v_call: TRBV27
clone_size: -
cdr3_aa: CASFSSGGRYEQYF
cdr3_nt: TGTGCCAGCTTCTCGTCGGGGGGCCGCTACGAGCAGTACTTC

j_call: TRBJ1-1
d_call: -
v_call: TRBV11-3
clone_size: -
cdr3_aa: CASSPRHANTEAFF
cdr3_nt: TGTGCCAGCAGCCCGAGGCATGCGAACACTGAAGCTTTCTTT

j_call: TRBJ1-2
d_call: -
v_call: TRBV18
clone_size: few
cdr3_aa: CASSPWTGNSYGYTF
cdr3_nt: TGTGCCAGCTCACCATGGACGGGAAATAGCTATGGCTACACCTTC

j_call: TRBJ2-7
d_call: -
v_call: TRBV7-8
clone_size: -
cdr3_aa: CASSPNLGGEYEQYF
cdr3_nt: TGTGCCAGCAGCCCAAACCTAGGAGGGGAATACGAGCAGTACTTC